The 29 T cell receptor beta chains listed next were all sequenced from one sample in a study of technical replicates of blood from a handful of donors. Libraries were prepared by immunoSEQ multiplex PCR; TCRdb keeps only in-frame clonotypes and omits some of them. The sample has some 60,000 clones, about 83% seen once. Sequences were obtained from PBMCs. The receptors derive from a human donor in good health. Some clones in this sample may be carry-over from other donors' samples.

The V and J genes are TRBV29-1 and TRBJ2-1; maybe TRBD2 (6 bases). Germline lookup yields CDR1 SQVTM and CDR2 ANQGSEA. The V end lost 7 bases, the J end lost 11 bases, and 18 bases lay between the germline ends. This CDR3 is 12 amino acids long. The CDR3 bases are TGCAGCGCACCCCGGGGGTCCCAACAGCAGTTCTTC. This translates into CSAPRGSQQQFF.

The chain joins TRBV5-1 to TRBJ1-1; 7 positions agree with TRBD1. This CDR3 contains 14 residues. Germline assignment: CDR1 SGHRS and CDR2 YFSETQ. The V segment lost 3 bases and the J segment 5 bases; nucleotides outside the gene matches: 7. This CDR3 reads CASSWEQGRTEAFF. DNA of the CDR3: TGCGCCAGCAGCTGGGAACAGGGGAGAACTGAAGCTTTCTTT.

The chain couples TRBV19 to TRBJ2-1, with D possibly being TRBD1 (7 bases). Germline assignment: CDR1 LNHDA and CDR2 SQIVND (reference sequence). The CDR3 has 12 amino acids. V lost 11 bases and J lost 7, with 15 bases in between. DNA for the CDR3: TGTGCCCCGACAGGGAGGAAGAATGAGCAGTTCTTC. It is translated as CAPTGRKNEQFF.

The chain employs TRBV7-9 and TRBJ1-2; 10 nucleotides align to TRBD1. CDR1 is SEHNR and CDR2 is FQNEAQ in the germline V gene (reference sequence). Trimming cost V 3 bases and J 5 bases; bases outside gene matches: 3. The CDR3 runs to 14 residues. The CDR3, as DNA: TGTGCCAGCAGCTTCGGACAGGGGGAATATGGCTACACCTTC. Protein sequence: CASSFGQGEYGYTF.

This chain links TRBV6-6 with TRBJ1-2, with TRBD1 matching over 9 bases. The CDR3 is 14 residues long. Germline trimming cut 6 bases from V and 7 bases from J; bases unmatched to any gene: 9. The germline gives CDR1 MNHNY, CDR2 SVGAGI (reference sequence). In DNA form, the CDR3 reads TGTGCCAGCAGGCCCGAGGGACAGGGATTTGGCTACACCTTC. This translates into CASRPEGQGFGYTF.

J is TRBJ1-5 and V is TRBV6-6; 7 bases match TRBD1. With 6 bases clipped from V and 2 bases from J, the junction kept 10 bases outside the gene matches. Germline loops: CDR1 MNHNY, CDR2 SVGAGI (reference sequence). The CDR3 loop spans 16 amino acids. The CDR3 DNA reads as TGTGCCAGCAGACCCGACAGGGTCGTGCGCAATCAGCCCCAGCATTTT. It yields the protein CASRPDRVVRNQPQHF.

This clone was seen a single time. This chain joins TRBV4-3 and TRBJ1-5, with D perhaps matching TRBD1 (5 bases). V lost 0 bases to trimming and J lost 9 bases, with 6 bases between them. The germline V gene has CDR1 LGHNA and CDR2 YSLEER. CDR3 size: 12 residues. Here the CDR3 DNA reads TGCGCCAGCAGCCAAGATCAGGGGCCCCAGCATTTT. Translation gives CASSQDQGPQHF.

Notes on this clone: Other DNA sequences within the sample encode an identical CDR3. The chain couples TRBV7-2 to TRBJ2-2; D uncertain. Germline assignment: CDR1 SGHTA and CDR2 FQGNSA. The V and J ends lost 1 base and 2 bases respectively, with 8 bases between them. CDR3 length equals 15 residues. The DNA for the CDR3 is TGTGCCAGCAGCTTAGGAGCGTCCAACACCGGGGAGCTGTTTTTT. It specifies CASSLGASNTGELFF.

This sequence joins TRBV7-9 and TRBJ1-1; 7 nucleotides line up with TRBD1. The germline V gene has CDR1 SEHNR and CDR2 FQNEAQ (reference sequence). J lost 1 base, V lost 4 bases, and 9 bases had no gene match. The CDR3 is made up of 16 amino acids. The CDR3, as DNA: TGTGCCAGCAGCTCGTTATGGGACAGAAAGAACACTGAAGCTTTCTTT. Protein: CASSSLWDRKNTEAFF.

This clone was seen just once. The chain has TRBV7-2 and TRBJ2-7; 8 bases align to TRBD2. V was clipped by 5 bases and J by 4 bases; unmatched bases: 7. Per germline, CDR1 SGHTA and CDR2 FQGNSA. CDR3 size: 14 residues. The CDR3 sequence: CASSPREGEYEQYF. Written as DNA, the CDR3 is TGTGCCAGCAGCCCCCGGGAGGGCGAATACGAGCAGTACTTC.

This chain's CDR3 is CASRPDGEANYGYTF. In DNA form, the CDR3 reads TGTGCCAGCAGACCAGACGGGGAGGCTAACTATGGCTACACCTTC. The chain combines TRBV27 with TRBJ1-2; no clear D gene. Germline loops: CDR1 MNHEY, CDR2 SMNVEV (reference sequence). Between the trimmed V and J ends, which lost 6 bases and 0 bases, there was a span of 14 bases. The CDR3 extends over 15 amino acids.

The rearrangement links TRBV27 to TRBJ1-5; TRBD1 matches at 7 bases. The CDR3 consists of 14 residues. V was clipped by 9 bases and J by 2 bases; unmatched bases: 7. Per the germline V gene, CDR1 is MNHEY and CDR2 is SMNVEV (reference sequence). CDR3 DNA sequence: TGTGCCAGTATGGGACAGTTCGGCAATCAGCCCCAGCATTTT. This sequence encodes CASMGQFGNQPQHF.

The chain carries TRBV5-1 and TRBJ1-1, with D tentatively TRBD1 (5 bases). Per the germline V gene, CDR1 is SGHRS and CDR2 is YFSETQ. This CDR3 is 14 amino acids long. The germline V and J ends were trimmed by 4 bases and 8 bases, with 18 bases remaining between them. The CDR3 spells CASSRDSFKGEAFF. CDR3 DNA: TGCGCCAGCAGCAGGGACTCCTTCAAGGGGGAAGCTTTCTTT. Complete variable domain (other parts from reference TRBV5-1 and TRBJ1-1): KAGVTQTPRYLIKTRGQQVTLSCSPISGHRSVSWYQQTPGQGLQFLFEYFSETQRNKGNFPGRFSGRQFSNSRSEMNVSTLELGDSALYLCASSRDSFKGEAFFGQGTRLTVV.

The chain carries TRBV6-1 and TRBJ1-1; the D gene is possibly TRBD1 (5 bases). Germline CDR1 and CDR2: MNHNS and SASEGT. The CDR3 consists of 12 residues. Deletions cut 5 bases from V and 13 bases from J, with 17 bases between. The CDR3 sequence is CASSTAGTGFFF. The CDR3 nucleotides read TGTGCCAGCAGTACCGCGGGGACGGGGTTTTTCTTT.

The J gene is TRBJ2-3, the V gene TRBV21-1; TRBD1 was called by the table and not checked on the DNA. TRBV21-1 is a documented pseudogene. The CDR3 sequence is 16 residues long. The CDR3 region has the DNA TGTGCCAGCAGCAAAGTACCAGTTTCTAGCACAGATACGCAGTATTTT. The encoded protein is CASSKVPVSSTDTQYF.

This rearrangement joins TRBV7-9 to TRBJ1-1, with 8 bases aligning to TRBD1. Per germline, CDR1 SEHNR and CDR2 FQNEAQ (reference sequence). The CDR3 has 12 amino acids. The ends lost 3 bases at V and 11 bases at J; junction bases unmatched: 5. The CDR3 region is CASSFETGVAFF. The CDR3 bases are TGTGCCAGCAGCTTTGAGACAGGGGTCGCTTTCTTT.

The rearrangement uses TRBV5-1 and TRBJ2-1; 9 positions agree with TRBD2. This CDR3 contains 15 residues. Losses at the gene ends were 6 bases for V and 4 bases for J; bases not matched to a gene: 8. Germline V gene sequence: CDR1 SGHRS, CDR2 YFSETQ. The CDR3: CASTGLAGSYNEQFF. The CDR3 DNA is TGCGCCAGCACGGGGCTAGCGGGGTCGTACAATGAGCAGTTCTTC.

The chain couples TRBV7-2 to TRBJ1-1, with D tentatively TRBD1 (6 bases). V was pared by 7 bases and J by 1 base, with 13 bases between. Germline assignment: CDR1 SGHTA and CDR2 FQGNSA. This CDR3 region has 14 residues. CDR3 region: CASMWGGGNTEAFF. In nucleotides, the CDR3 is TGTGCCAGCATGTGGGGGGGCGGGAACACTGAAGCTTTCTTT.

This rearrangement joins TRBV5-1 to TRBJ2-3, with 7 bases aligning to TRBD2. The CDR3 consists of 15 residues. Germline loops: CDR1 SGHRS, CDR2 YFSETQ. Germline trimming cut 5 bases from V and 0 bases from J; bases unmatched to any gene: 6. The CDR3 sequence is CASSPTSQSTDTQYF. In DNA form, the CDR3 reads TGCGCCAGCAGTCCGACTAGCCAAAGCACAGATACGCAGTATTTT. Combining the CDR3 with reference TRBV5-1 and TRBJ2-3 gives the whole variable domain KAGVTQTPRYLIKTRGQQVTLSCSPISGHRSVSWYQQTPGQGLQFLFEYFSETQRNKGNFPGRFSGRQFSNSRSEMNVSTLELGDSALYLCASSPTSQSTDTQYFGPGTRLTVL.

The chain has TRBV4-2 and TRBJ1-1; TRBD1 is a possible D gene (5 bases). This CDR3 has 15 residues. V lost 0 bases, J lost 0 bases, and 8 bases lay in between. CDR1 is LGHNA, CDR2 YNFKEQ, per germline. CDR3 amino acids: CASSQDRTLNTEAFF. Written as DNA, the CDR3 is TGTGCCAGCAGCCAAGACAGGACATTGAACACTGAAGCTTTCTTT.

This chain connects TRBV2 to TRBJ2-2, with 14 bases lining up with TRBD2. Germline CDR1 SNHLY, CDR2 FYNNEI. Trimming took 5 bases from V and 6 from J; bases not matched to a gene: 8. There are 17 residues in the CDR3. CDR3 DNA sequence: TGTGCCAGCAGTTCCCTTGAGACTAGCGGGGGGGCCGGGGAGCTGTTTTTT. Encoded protein: CASSSLETSGGAGELFF. The complete variable domain, with remaining parts taken from reference TRBV2 and TRBJ2-2, reads EPEVTQTPSHQVTQMGQEVILRCVPISNHLYFYWYRQILGQKVEFLVSFYNNEISEKSEIFDDQFSVERPDGSNFTLKIRSTKLEDSAMYFCASSSLETSGGAGELFFGEGSRLTVL.

The chain combines TRBV30 with TRBJ2-4; D might be TRBD1 (6 bases). V lost 2 bases, J lost 9 bases, and 11 bases lay in between. Germline values: CDR1 GTSNPN, CDR2 SVGIG (reference sequence). This CDR3 region has 12 residues. CDR3 in DNA: TGTGCCTGGAGTAGGGAAGGGGGCATTCAGTACTTC. Amino acids: CAWSREGGIQYF.

The chain links TRBV19 to TRBJ2-5; D is possibly TRBD1 (5 bases). The V gene's germline CDR1 is LNHDA and CDR2 SQIVND (reference sequence). This CDR3 contains 13 residues. The V and J ends lost 3 bases and 7 bases respectively, with 12 bases between them. The CDR3, as DNA: TGTGCCAGTAGTATCCCAGGGTCCGGGACCCAGTACTTC. This sequence encodes CASSIPGSGTQYF.

The chain couples TRBV30 to TRBJ1-1, with D possibly matching TRBD1 (6 bases). The V gene lost 4 bases and the J gene lost 1 base, with 13 bases spanning the gap. The length of the CDR3 is 14 residues. Germline V CDR1 and CDR2: GTSNPN, SVGIG (reference sequence). CDR3 sequence: CAWNPGGGNTEAFF. In DNA form, the CDR3 reads TGTGCCTGGAACCCGGGAGGGGGGAACACTGAAGCTTTCTTT.

This clone has only a few counts. This chain links TRBV19 with TRBJ1-1; D is possibly TRBD1 (6 bases). Germline CDR1 LNHDA, CDR2 SQIVND (reference sequence). This CDR3 has 15 amino acids. Trimming removed 3 bases at V and 5 bases at J, with 16 bases between. CDR3 nucleotides: TGTGCCAGTAGTATTGGTCGGGGGGCCAGGACTGAAGCTTTCTTT. Its translation: CASSIGRGARTEAFF.

In this sample, this clone turned up once. The rearrangement uses TRBV4-1 and TRBJ2-3; 7 bases agree with TRBD2. CDR1 is MGHRA and CDR2 is YSYEKL in the germline V gene. J gave up 0 bases and V 1 base, and 16 bases lay outside the gene matches. This CDR3 spans 20 amino acids. DNA of the CDR3: TGCGCCAGCAGCCAAGTTGGGGTCGTGGCTAGCGGCCCTAGCACAGATACGCAGTATTTT. Translation: CASSQVGVVASGPSTDTQYF.

The chain joins TRBV18 to TRBJ1-2; TRBD1 is a possible D gene (5 bases). Trimming shortened V by 3 bases and J by 1 base, and 9 bases separated the two germline ends. The CDR3 contains 14 residues. Germline CDR1 reads KGHSH; CDR2 reads LQKENI. CDR3 coding DNA: TGTGCCAGCTCACCCCCGACAGATAACTATGGCTACACCTTC. Protein product: CASSPPTDNYGYTF.

As DNA, the CDR3 is TGTGCCAGCAGCTTAGGACTAGCGGGTCGCCAAGAGACCCAGTACTTC. Its translation: CASSLGLAGRQETQYF. This chain links TRBV7-6 with TRBJ2-5; TRBD2 agrees at 10 bases. Germline CDR1 is SGHVS and CDR2 is FNYEAQ. The trim removed 1 base at V and 1 base at J, leaving 3 bases unmatched. This CDR3 is 16 amino acids long. Filled out from reference TRBV7-6 and TRBJ2-5, the complete variable domain reads GAGVSQSPRYKVTKRGQDVALRCDPISGHVSLYWYRQALGQGPEFLTYFNYEAQQDKSGLPNDRFSAERPEGSISTLTIQRTEQRDSAMYRCASSLGLAGRQETQYFGPGTRLLVL.

The chain joins TRBV4-1 to TRBJ2-7, with D perhaps TRBD2 (5 bases). The CDR3 sequence is 14 residues long. Germline V gene lookup returns CDR1 MGHRA and CDR2 YSYEKL. V was pared by 1 base and J by 4 bases, with 11 bases between. Here the CDR3 reads CASSQGWRGYEQYF. Here the CDR3 DNA reads TGCGCCAGCAGCCAAGGATGGCGAGGGTACGAGCAGTACTTC.